These 21 T cell receptor beta chains share one sample of origin, sequenced in a study of CD8 T cells in ankylosing spondylitis. MiXCR, applied by TCRdb to the 5' RACE reads, yields one record per CDR3 protein. The sample consists of 250,000 or so distinct CDR3 sequences, approximately 24% of them appearing once. Sequenced sample: blood, either unsorted or a sorted T cell fraction (not recorded which). All receptors come from a male donor with ankylosing spondylitis or in good health (not recorded which).

The chain couples TRBV12-3 or TRBV12-4 to TRBJ2-1; TRBD2 is a possible D gene (7 bases). V was clipped by 3 bases and J by 4 bases, with 22 bases between them. CDR3 length: 18 residues. CDR3 sequence (DNA): TGTGCCAGCAGTTTTCCCGGGGCGAGTGGGGGGGCTTACAATGAGCAGTTCTTC. Its protein product is CASSFPGASGGAYNEQFF.

This clonotype was detected ten times or more. This sequence joins TRBV12-3 or TRBV12-4 and TRBJ2-1; D unclear. The CDR3 contains 11 residues. Trimming took off 3 bases at V and 7 bases at J, with 4 bases between the two ends. DNA for the CDR3: TGTGCCAGCAGTTTTGTGAATGAGCAGTTCTTC. Protein product: CASSFVNEQFF.

The rearrangement links TRBV20-1 to TRBJ2-5; maybe TRBD2 (6 bases). CDR1 is DFQATT, CDR2 SNEGSKA, per germline (reference sequence). V gave up 6 bases and J gave up 5 bases, with 22 bases separating them. The CDR3 extends over 15 amino acids. The CDR3, as DNA: TGCAGTGCCAGCCCCCCACTAGCAAGTTCGGAGACCCAGTACTTC. This translates into CSASPPLASSETQYF.

This clonotype was found a few times. The rearrangement links TRBV6-1 to TRBJ2-3; D uncertain. V was clipped by 1 base and J by 0 bases, with 8 bases between them. This CDR3 has 15 amino acids. Germline values: CDR1 MNHNS, CDR2 SASEGT. The CDR3 nucleotides read TGTGCCAGCAGTGAAGTTTTAGGTAGCACAGATACGCAGTATTTT. Its protein product is CASSEVLGSTDTQYF.

This clonotype was counted between two and nine times. This chain connects TRBV10-2 to TRBJ2-7; 7 bases align to TRBD2. CDR1 and CDR2 (germline): WSHSY, SAAADI. The CDR3 totals 14 residues. After removal of 10 bases from V and 0 bases from J, the junction contained 9 bases not matched to a gene. DNA of the CDR3: TGCGCCACCATCGGGGGGTTTAGCTCCTACGAGCAGTACTTC. Protein: CATIGGFSSYEQYF.

This sequence joins TRBV6-6 and TRBJ2-7; possibly TRBD1 for D (5 bases). The CDR3 has 13 residues. Germline CDR1 and CDR2: MNHNY and SVGAGI (reference sequence). Deletions cut 2 bases from V and 5 bases from J, with 10 bases between. CDR3 loop: CASSYRQKDEQYF. The CDR3, as DNA: TGTGCCAGCAGTTACCGACAGAAGGACGAGCAGTACTTC.

The rearrangement uses TRBV7-2 and TRBJ2-3, with 7 bases that match TRBD1. J gave up 8 bases and V 5 bases, and 10 bases lay outside the gene matches. The CDR3 spans 14 residues. CDR1 and CDR2 (germline): SGHTA, FQGNSA. The CDR3 nucleotides are TGTGCCAGCAGCCAGGACTCCTCAGGGGGTACGCAGTATTTT. Translated: CASSQDSSGGTQYF.

The genes are TRBV20-1 and TRBJ2-3; either TRBD1 or TRBD2 may fit D (6 bases each). Germline CDR1 and CDR2: DFQATT and SNEGSKA (reference sequence). This CDR3 spans 16 amino acids. Trimming stripped 5 bases from V and 2 bases from J, with 20 bases between. CDR3 sequence: CSAAHPWGADTDTQYF. The CDR3 region has the DNA TGCAGTGCTGCGCATCCGTGGGGGGCAGACACAGATACGCAGTATTTT.

The gene calls are TRBV20-1 and TRBJ2-5; 12 bases map to TRBD2. The V and J ends lost 2 bases and 7 bases, in that order; junction bases with no gene match: 17. The CDR3 has 18 residues. Germline assignment: CDR1 DFQATT and CDR2 SNEGSKA (reference sequence). CDR3 bases: TGCAGTGCTAGACCCAATCCTCTAGCGGGGGGGCGGATCTCGACCCAGTACTTC. Translation gives CSARPNPLAGGRISTQYF.

The sample holds a few counts of this clonotype. The chain uses TRBV20-1 and TRBJ2-7, with D unresolved. The CDR3 has 11 amino acids. V gave up 6 bases and J gave up 5 bases, with 11 bases separating them. Germline CDR1 DFQATT, CDR2 SNEGSKA (reference sequence). CDR3 DNA: TGCAGTGCCAAGAGGATCGACGAGCAGTACTTC. It codes for CSAKRIDEQYF.

Note on this clonotype: A much bigger clone sits one base away, suggesting this may be a read error. This chain uses TRBV10-3 with TRBJ2-7; D is ambiguous. Germline CDR1 is ENHRY and CDR2 is SYGVKD. The length of the CDR3 is 14 residues. DNA of the CDR3: TGTGCCATCAGGGATCCGGGCCTTACCTACGACCAGTACTTC. It is translated as CAIRDPGLTYDQYF.

This clonotype turned up a few times. V usage is TRBV29-1 and J usage is TRBJ2-2; 7 nucleotides agree with TRBD1. Per germline, CDR1 SQVTM and CDR2 ANQGSEA. Losses at the gene ends were 7 bases for V and 5 bases for J; bases not matched to a gene: 4. The CDR3 runs 12 residues. CDR3 in amino acids: CSGRQGTGELFF. The CDR3, as DNA: TGCAGCGGTCGACAGGGAACCGGGGAGCTGTTTTTT.

There are many counts of this clonotype. J is TRBJ2-7 and V is TRBV5-5; 8 bases fit TRBD1. Germline-derived CDR1 and CDR2 are SGHKS and YYEKEE (reference sequence). This CDR3 is built from 15 residues. The J segment lost 0 bases and the V segment lost 1 base, leaving 3 bases of the junction unmatched. DNA for the CDR3: TGTGCCAGCAGCTTGACAGGGGGTCCCTCCTACGAGCAGTACTTC. It is translated as CASSLTGGPSYEQYF.

This clonotype came up many times. This chain links TRBV20-1 with TRBJ2-1; D is possibly TRBD1 or TRBD2 (6 bases each). V was clipped by 4 bases and J by 4 bases, with 17 bases between them. The CDR3 loop spans 15 amino acids. The germline V gene encodes CDR1 DFQATT and CDR2 SNEGSKA (reference sequence). The CDR3 DNA is TGCAGTGCTACCGACCGGGGGCCAGGTTACAATGAGCAGTTCTTC. Residues: CSATDRGPGYNEQFF.

This clonotype has just a few counts. The chain combines TRBV6-1 with TRBJ2-7, with D perhaps matching TRBD1 (7 bases). V dropped 6 bases and J dropped 3 bases, with 21 bases sitting between them. Germline assignment: CDR1 MNHNS and CDR2 SASEGT. The CDR3 loop spans 16 amino acids. The CDR3 sequence is CASSRQGGSYYYEQYF. The CDR3 nucleotides are TGTGCCAGCAGCAGACAGGGAGGCTCCTACTACTACGAGCAGTACTTC.

Regarding this clonotype: Sequence at one end of the junction differs from germline and may be a read error. The genes are TRBV10-3 and TRBJ1-5; the D gene is possibly TRBD1 (5 bases). Germline V gene sequence: CDR1 ENHRY, CDR2 SYGVKD. The length of the CDR3 is 13 residues. The CDR3 coding sequence is TGTGCCAGCGGGGGAGGGAACAATAAGCCCCAGCATTTT. Translating it yields CASGGGNNKPQHF.

Only a few counts were recorded for this clonotype. V and J are TRBV15 and TRBJ2-7, with D unclear. Germline values: CDR1 LNHNV, CDR2 YYDKDF (reference sequence). V lost 0 bases and J 1 base, leaving 22 bases between the germline ends. This CDR3 is built from 19 residues. The CDR3 nucleotides are TGTGCCACCAGCAGAGACTTGTCAAAGAAGCGTACCGTATCCTACGAGCAGTACTTC. Translation gives CATSRDLSKKRTVSYEQYF.

The genes are TRBV30 and TRBJ1-6; D is ambiguous. The CDR3 runs 17 residues. V gave up 7 bases and J gave up 1 base, with 20 bases separating them. Per germline, CDR1 GTSNPN and CDR2 SVGIG (reference sequence). The CDR3 protein is CASEARLGRSYNSPLHF. In DNA, the CDR3 is TGTGCCTCCGAAGCACGACTTGGGAGATCCTATAATTCACCCCTCCACTTT.

This clonotype was recorded at least ten times. The J gene is TRBJ1-6, the V gene TRBV6-5; D is ambiguous. Germline CDR1 is MNHEY and CDR2 is SVGAGI. V was clipped by 3 bases and J by 7 bases, with 10 bases between them. The CDR3 loop spans 14 amino acids. The CDR3 sequence is CASSYPTHNSPLHF. As DNA, the CDR3 is TGTGCCAGCAGTTATCCCACACACAATTCACCCCTCCACTTT.

Many counts were recorded for this clonotype. The chain recombines TRBV7-3 with TRBJ2-1, with D maybe TRBD2 (5 bases). CDR1 and CDR2 from the germline V gene are SGHTA and FQGTGA. The V gene lost 1 base and the J gene lost 7 bases, with 8 bases spanning the gap. The CDR3 is 13 residues long. CDR3 DNA sequence: TGTGCCAGCAGCTTAATATCGGGGAATGAGCAGTTCTTC. Translation: CASSLISGNEQFF.

This clonotype was recorded many times. This chain connects TRBV5-1 to TRBJ1-1; D not certain. The CDR3 is 14 amino acids. Trimming stripped 5 bases from V and 1 base from J, with 12 bases between. Germline CDR1 and CDR2: SGHRS and YFSETQ. The CDR3 DNA sequence: TGCGCCAGCAGAACCCTCCGGGGGAACACTGAAGCTTTCTTT. It encodes CASRTLRGNTEAFF.